This is a list of T cell receptor beta chains from one sample in a study of beta chain features in type 1 diabetes. Here immunoSEQ multiplex PCR was the method, and the copy in TCRdb shows in-frame clones only, minus some. The sample has approximately 730,000 clones; around an eighth are singletons. Sequencing was performed on naive CD4+ T cells from blood. All receptors come from a man younger than 35 with type 1 diabetes. CDR3s include the opening cysteine and the closing phenylalanine or tryptophan. The D gene is left open where the match is weak. Some rows mark clone size as missing; the rest say once, few, many or name a class of expanded clone.

TRBJ2-6	TRBV29-1	NA	NA	CSARGTTDDSGANVLTF	TGCAGCGCACGAGGGACAACAGACGACTCTGGGGCCAACGTCCTGACTTTC
TRBJ1-2	TRBV13	TRBD1	NA	CASSLGGTVYGYTF	TGTGCCAGCAGCTTAGGCGGGACAGTCTATGGCTACACCTTC
TRBJ1-1	TRBV29-1	NA	NA	CSACDSGCTEAFF	TGCAGCGCCTGTGATTCGGGGTGTACTGAAGCTTTCTTT
TRBJ1-2	TRBV28	NA	few	CASTTGQNYGYTF	TGTGCCAGCACCACCGGACAGAACTATGGCTACACCTTC
TRBJ1-5	TRBV13	TRBD1	few	CASSSTQGDQPQHF	TGTGCCAGCAGCTCAACCCAGGGGGATCAGCCCCAGCATTTT
TRBJ1-5	TRBV14	NA	NA	CASSQGGNQPQHF	TGTGCCAGCAGCCAGGGAGGCAATCAGCCCCAGCATTTT
TRBJ2-4	TRBV7-2	NA	NA	CASSPWGSLAENIQYF	TGTGCCAGCAGCCCGTGGGGGTCCCTGGCGGAAAACATTCAGTACTTC
TRBJ2-5	TRBV6-5	NA	NA	CASSWQGGAQETQYF	TGTGCCAGCAGTTGGCAGGGCGGCGCCCAAGAGACCCAGTACTTC
TRBJ2-5	TRBV10-1	NA	few	CASSDTVRETQYF	TGCGCCAGCAGTGATACGGTTCGGGAGACCCAGTACTTC
TRBJ2-5	TRBV2	NA	NA	CASLKGFQETQYF	TGTGCCAGTCTAAAAGGGTTTCAAGAGACCCAGTACTTC
TRBJ1-6	TRBV6-1	NA	NA	CATGDGFDNSPLHF	TGTGCCACCGGGGACGGATTTGATAATTCACCCCTCCACTTT
TRBJ1-2	TRBV15	NA	few	CATGGPGDGYTF	TGTGCCACCGGCGGGCCGGGCGATGGCTACACCTTC
TRBJ2-7	TRBV10-2	NA	NA	CASSRVPYEQYF	TGCGCCAGCAGCCGTGTCCCCTACGAGCAGTACTTC
TRBJ1-1	TRBV14	NA	few	CASSQVTGTEAFF	TGTGCCAGCAGCCAAGTCACGGGGACTGAAGCTTTCTTT
TRBJ1-5	TRBV19	TRBD1	few	CASSATGGNQPQHF	TGTGCCAGTAGCGCTACAGGGGGTAATCAGCCCCAGCATTTT
TRBJ2-7	TRBV19	TRBD1	few	CASSIHFTGGEQYF	TGTGCCAGTAGTATCCACTTCACAGGGGGCGAGCAGTACTTC
TRBJ2-2	TRBV5-1	NA	NA	CASSLVAKTNTGELFF	TGCGCCAGCAGCTTGGTGGCGAAAACGAACACCGGGGAGCTGTTTTTT
TRBJ2-4	TRBV6-5	NA	NA	CASRKNRDESQYF	TGTGCCAGCAGAAAAAACAGGGATGAGAGTCAGTACTTC
TRBJ2-7	TRBV11-2	TRBD2	NA	CASSLGSGDRYEQYF	TGTGCCAGCAGCTTAGGGAGCGGGGATCGCTACGAGCAGTACTTC
TRBJ2-1	TRBV5-4	TRBD1	few	CASTKTGQGVSEQFF	TGTGCCAGCACCAAGACCGGACAGGGGGTGAGTGAGCAGTTCTTC
TRBJ2-7	TRBV6-5	TRBD1	NA	CASSPGQGGLEQYF	TGTGCCAGCAGTCCGGGACAGGGAGGGCTCGAGCAGTACTTC
TRBJ2-3	TRBV29-1	TRBD2	few	CSTEAGLRTDTQYF	TGCAGCACCGAAGCGGGGCTCCGCACAGATACGCAGTATTTT
TRBJ2-5	TRBV6-5	TRBD1	few	CASRWTGGRETQYF	TGTGCCAGCAGATGGACAGGGGGCAGAGAGACCCAGTACTTC
TRBJ2-7	TRBV2	TRBD2	few	CASKPLAGGAYEQYF	TGTGCCAGCAAACCCCTAGCGGGGGGTGCCTACGAGCAGTACTTC
TRBJ2-5	TRBV27	TRBD1	NA	CASSTGVRETQYF	TGTGCCAGCAGCACAGGGGTGCGAGAGACCCAGTACTTC
TRBJ2-7	TRBV7-2	NA	NA	CASSPAFREQYF	TGTGCCAGCAGCCCTGCCTTTAGAGAGCAGTACTTC
TRBJ2-1	TRBV7-8	TRBD1	few	CASSYRDREGDEQFF	TGTGCCAGCAGCTACAGGGACAGGGAAGGGGATGAGCAGTTCTTC
TRBJ2-7	TRBV5-1	NA	few	CASSFRLSSYEQYF	TGCGCCAGCAGCTTCCGACTCTCCTCCTACGAGCAGTACTTC
TRBJ1-4	TRBV29-1	NA	NA	CSGTESNEKLFF	TGCAGCGGGACAGAAAGTAATGAAAAACTGTTTTTT